This T cell receptor (beta chain) was sequenced for a study of Graves' ophthalmopathy and Graves' hyperthyroidism (dated by TCRdb to the late 2010s). Notes on the research overall: Peripheral blood was collected before any treatment was given, at the time of initial diagnosis. To tell Graves' ophthalmopathy apart from Graves' hyperthyroidism, and to predict which patients would progress to ophthalmopathy, the study relied on TCR beta repertoire signatures. In total, approximately 130 blood samples were TCR-sequenced: roughly 45 ophthalmopathy, around 75 hyperthyroidism and about 17 hyperthyroidism-to-ophthalmopathy patients. The approximately 90 discovery patients were divided at random into training and test sets in a 7:3 ratio. After sampling, hyperthyroidism patients received methimazole starting at 30 mg daily, and ophthalmopathy patients received high-dose intravenous methylprednisolone. In about six hyperthyroidism patients, the T-cell repertoires found in thyroid tissue were compared with those found in blood. To explore V-J signatures distinguishing ophthalmopathy from hyperthyroidism, a discovery set of 100 patients (roughly 45 ophthalmopathy, roughly 55 stable hyperthyroidism) was enrolled. For independent validation, a separate cohort was made up of around 18 hyperthyroidism patients plus 17 patients who later progressed from hyperthyroidism to ophthalmopathy. What the authors observed across the whole study: Sample size was not predetermined statistically, and investigators were not blinded to group allocation. In cross-validation, the 13-signature model distinguished ophthalmopathy from stable hyperthyroidism with 85% to 90% sensitivity and about 81% specificity, and in the test set the corresponding values were roughly 80% and 76%. In validation, the model predicted ophthalmopathy progression with 70.59% sensitivity and approximately 78% specificity; about a dozen predicted patients were CT-confirmed with GO in a median of roughly 6.8 months. Among expanded thyroid clonotypes with frequency above 0.001, most also showed up in blood, which suggests that blood repertoires may reflect the thyroid immune response.

V is reduced by 0 bases and J by 2 bases, leaving a spacing of 10 bases between them. The germline V gene sets CDR1 to MNHEY and CDR2 to SVGEGT. Counted from cysteine to phenylalanine, this CDR3 has 15 amino acids. The DNA shown is the 45-base CDR3, in frame from base 1. Patients with ophthalmopathy had moderately to severely active disease, with a Clinical Activity Score of 3 or more, a NOSPECS grade of 4 or more, and a disease duration of less than 3 months. Patients were excluded if they had other autoimmune diseases, uncontrolled infections, pregnancy or lactation. Clinical symptoms, serum thyroxine, TRAb, thyroid ultrasound and orbital computed tomography were used for diagnosis. Using Ficoll-Paque density gradient centrifugation, PBMCs were isolated from 10 ml of fresh peripheral blood. Total RNA was extracted using Trizol reagent, and RNA quality was checked on an Agilent 2100 Bioanalyzer.

TCR beta CDR3 regions were amplified from RNA transcripts for repertoire sequencing. HTBI primers and the Qiagen OneStep RT-PCR kit were used in a first-round RT-PCR, which was followed by a second-round multiplex PCR, size selection and purification. The libraries underwent paired-end sequencing with 100 bp reads on an Illumina HiSeq2000. The original pipeline was this. Reads were processed with SOAPnuke, discarding reads with adapters, uncalled bases, mean Phred below 15, or no exact constant-primer or identifier match. High-quality paired reads were merged with COPE v1.2.5. Unique nucleotide sequences were defined as clonotypes and aligned to IMGT TRB V, D and J references using MiTCR v1.1. Only V-J combinations with frequency above 0.0001 were analysed, covering over 99% of repertoires. A TCR clonal expansion and chaos score per V-J combination was defined as the ratio of F50 clonal expansion to chaos observed in the TCRdist matrix. Welch's t-statistics and random forest were used to reduce features to about a dozen V-J combinations, which were fed into a naive Bayes classifier. The Morisita-Horn index was used to measure how similar the thyroid and blood repertoires were. TCRdb reanalyzed the raw reads on its own, using fastp at Q25 for trimming and MiXCR for clone calling, and kept in-frame beta chains. For every CDR3 protein sequence, its rows merge into one entry that carries the most common genes and DNA. What appears here as the V and J calls and clone size reflects TCRdb's work, not the paper's. The sample table contains approximately 210,000 distinct CDR3 sequences; only one count was recorded for 25% to 35% of them. The ten largest clones take up approximately 9.6% of the sample.

Notes on this clonotype: What this receptor recognizes is not known. Base qualities are not at hand, and no much larger clone is one base apart.

The chain is made from TRBV6-2 or TRBV6-3 and TRBJ2-5; a weak D assignment points to TRBD2 (5 bases agree). This clonotype was sampled from a man aged 50-60 years with Graves' ophthalmopathy. Donor details come from another sample of the same person, matched by shared clones. Sequencing was done on a sample of peripheral blood. In nucleotide form, the sequence is TGTGCCAGCAGTTACTCGCTTAGCGTGCAAGAGACCCAGTACTTC. This gives the protein CASSYSLSVQETQYF.